Below, 17 T cell receptor beta chains from the same sample are listed, as sequenced in a study of blood T cell repertoires in COVID-19. The protocol was immunoSEQ multiplex PCR, while the TCRdb copy is restricted to in-frame clones and leaves out a portion. The data hold 140,000 or so clones, with more than 65% observed a single time. The sample taken for sequencing was peripheral blood. These receptors originate from a man aged 55 to 70 with active or convalescent COVID-19.

The chain has TRBV6-1 and TRBJ1-1; 9 nucleotides match TRBD1. The length of the CDR3 is 17 residues. Losses at the gene ends were 2 bases for V and 5 bases for J; bases not matched to a gene: 12. Germline V CDR1 and CDR2: MNHNS, SASEGT. The CDR3 DNA reads TGTGCCAGCAGTGAAATCAGCCCGGGACAGGGAGGGACTGAAGCTTTCTTT. It codes for CASSEISPGQGGTEAFF.

In its sample, this clone was seen once. The rearrangement links TRBV25-1 to TRBJ2-2; 8 bases line up with TRBD2. CDR1 and CDR2 (germline): MGHDK, SYGVNS. This CDR3 contains 15 residues. V shed 1 base, J shed 5 bases, and the junction held 3 bases outside the gene matches. The CDR3 sequence is CASSESSGYTGELFF. CDR3 coding DNA: TGTGCCAGCAGTGAATCTAGCGGGTATACCGGGGAGCTGTTTTTT.

A single count supports this clone. The rearrangement links TRBV7-9 to TRBJ1-1; 9 nucleotides match TRBD1. The CDR3 runs to 15 residues. Germline V lookup: CDR1 SEHNR, CDR2 FQNEAQ (reference sequence). Trimming at V came to 5 bases and at J to 7 bases, leaving 11 bases not matched to a gene. The CDR3 nucleotides are TGTGCCAGCAGCCCGGTGGGACAGGGCAACCTTGAAGCTTTCTTT. This translates into CASSPVGQGNLEAFF.

This clone has only one observation. The chain uses TRBV19 and TRBJ2-3; 13 bases align to TRBD2. CDR1 LNHDA and CDR2 SQIVND come from the germline V gene (reference sequence). The CDR3 length is 17 residues. V was clipped by 6 bases and J by 8 bases; unmatched bases: 14. The CDR3 DNA reads as TGTGCCAGTAGGACAACTAGCGGGGGGGCCGTTGTCGGTACGCAGTATTTT. Protein: CASRTTSGGAVVGTQYF.

This clone showed up just a few times. The chain employs TRBV4-3 and TRBJ2-1; D is perhaps TRBD2 (6 bases). Trimming removed 0 bases from V and 6 bases from J, with 24 bases in between. The CDR3 runs to 19 residues. Germline CDR1 reads LGHNA; CDR2 reads YSLEER. CDR3 nucleotide sequence: TGCGCCAGCAGCCAAGAACCCCCACTCACTAGCTCGGTCGGCAATGAGCAGTTCTTC. Protein: CASSQEPPLTSSVGNEQFF.

This chain links TRBV7-2 with TRBJ2-4, with TRBD1 matching 9 bases. V was pared by 3 bases and J by 9 bases, with 6 bases of the junction left unmatched. The V gene's germline CDR1 is SGHTA and CDR2 FQGNSA. The CDR3 totals 14 residues. CDR3 region: CASSFTGGGGIQYF. In DNA, the CDR3 is TGTGCCAGCAGCTTCACAGGGGGCGGCGGCATTCAGTACTTC.

The chain joins TRBV28 to TRBJ2-7, with D perhaps matching TRBD1 (7 bases). CDR1 and CDR2 from the germline V gene are MDHEN and SYDVKM. V lost 9 bases, J lost 3 bases, and 18 bases lay in between. The CDR3 extends over 14 amino acids. The CDR3 coding sequence is TGTGCCAGTGCGGGACAGAACACCCGCTACGAGCAGTACGTC. Its translation is CASAGQNTRYEQYV.

In its sample, this clone was seen a few times. The gene calls are TRBV27 and TRBJ1-4; TRBD1 is a possible D gene (5 bases). This CDR3 is 15 amino acids long. Germline V gene sequence: CDR1 MNHEY, CDR2 SMNVEV (reference sequence). Trimming cost V 7 bases and J 0 bases, with 12 bases left between them. This chain's CDR3 is CASKEGPATNEKLFF. CDR3 nucleotides: TGTGCCAGCAAGGAGGGACCTGCAACTAATGAAAAACTGTTTTTT.

This clone was picked up a small number of times. The rearrangement joins TRBV5-1 to TRBJ1-2; perhaps TRBD1 as D (6 bases). The germline V gene has CDR1 SGHRS and CDR2 YFSETQ. There are 15 residues in the CDR3. Between the trimmed V and J ends, which lost 3 bases and 0 bases, there was a span of 12 bases. The DNA of the CDR3 is TGCGCCAGCAGCTCCCTGGGGGACACTAACTATGGCTACACCTTC. Its translation: CASSSLGDTNYGYTF.

The genes are TRBV18 and TRBJ2-3; 7 positions match TRBD1. Germline-derived CDR1 and CDR2 are KGHSH and LQKENI. V was clipped by 8 bases and J by 4 bases; unmatched bases: 6. The CDR3 spans 13 residues. This chain's CDR3 is CASVQGLPDTQYF. The CDR3 coding sequence is TGTGCCAGCGTACAGGGGTTACCAGATACGCAGTATTTT.

V usage is TRBV27 and J usage is TRBJ1-5, with D perhaps TRBD1 (5 bases). Germline V gene data show CDR1 as MNHEY and CDR2 as SMNVEV (reference sequence). V was pared by 1 base and J by 6 bases, with 10 bases between. The CDR3 is 14 amino acids. DNA for the CDR3: TGTGCCAGCAGTTTATTGGTGGGGGGTCAGCCCCAGCATTTT. Protein sequence: CASSLLVGGQPQHF.

The genes are TRBV7-2 and TRBJ2-5, with 7 bases aligning to TRBD1. J was trimmed by 4 bases and V by 5 bases; bases with no gene match: 4. In germline, CDR1 is SGHTA, CDR2 FQGNSA. The CDR3 is 13 amino acids. CDR3 DNA sequence: TGTGCCAGCAGCGGGGACAGCCTAGAGACCCAGTACTTC. Encoded protein: CASSGDSLETQYF.

This chain joins TRBV2 and TRBJ1-6, with D hard to call. This CDR3 region has 15 residues. The germline V and J ends were trimmed by 7 bases and 2 bases, with 12 bases remaining between them. Germline-derived CDR1 and CDR2 are SNHLY and FYNNEI. For the CDR3, the DNA is TGTGCCAGCAACCCACGGGAGGCCTATAATTCACCCCTCCACTTT. Amino acids: CASNPREAYNSPLHF.

This clone was seen a single time. The chain combines TRBV18 with TRBJ2-2, with TRBD1 identical over 8 bases. V trimming: 6 bases; J trimming: 5 bases; junction bases outside the gene matches: 5. The CDR3 is 14 residues long. CDR1 is KGHSH and CDR2 is LQKENI in the germline V gene. CDR3 region: CASSLGQATGELFF. The CDR3 bases are TGTGCCAGCTCGCTGGGACAGGCTACCGGGGAGCTGTTTTTT.

The chain uses TRBV4-1 and TRBJ1-5, with D possibly being TRBD1 (6 bases). The V and J ends lost 4 bases and 3 bases respectively, with 22 bases between them. Per the germline V gene, CDR1 is MGHRA and CDR2 is YSYEKL. The CDR3 runs to 18 residues. The CDR3: CASSLFGAGGQYNQPQHF. The CDR3 coding sequence is TGCGCCAGCAGCCTATTCGGGGCGGGGGGCCAGTACAATCAGCCCCAGCATTTT.

This clone has just a few counts. The rearrangement joins TRBV19 to TRBJ1-5; D gene unclear. The CDR3 covers 13 residues. CDR1 LNHDA and CDR2 SQIVND come from the germline V gene (reference sequence). The germline V and J ends were trimmed by 5 bases and 3 bases, with 8 bases remaining between them. The DNA of the CDR3 is TGTGCCAGTAGTCCAAGCTACAATCAGCCCCAGCATTTT. Residues: CASSPSYNQPQHF. The full variable domain, completed using reference TRBV19 and TRBJ1-5, is DGGITQSPKYLFRKEGQNVTLSCEQNLNHDAMYWYRQDPGQGLRLIYYSQIVNDFQKGDIAEGYSVSREKKESFPLTVTSAQKNPTAFYLCASSPSYNQPQHFGDGTRLSIL.

The rearrangement uses TRBV6-6 and TRBJ1-2; possibly TRBD1 for D (5 bases). The CDR3 consists of 13 residues. Germline CDR1 is MNHNY and CDR2 is SVGAGI (reference sequence). Trimming left V 4 bases short and J 8 bases short, with 14 bases between. CDR3 sequence reads: CASSSRGGVGYTF. The DNA for the CDR3 is TGTGCCAGCAGTTCCCGGGGGGGGGTAGGCTACACCTTC.